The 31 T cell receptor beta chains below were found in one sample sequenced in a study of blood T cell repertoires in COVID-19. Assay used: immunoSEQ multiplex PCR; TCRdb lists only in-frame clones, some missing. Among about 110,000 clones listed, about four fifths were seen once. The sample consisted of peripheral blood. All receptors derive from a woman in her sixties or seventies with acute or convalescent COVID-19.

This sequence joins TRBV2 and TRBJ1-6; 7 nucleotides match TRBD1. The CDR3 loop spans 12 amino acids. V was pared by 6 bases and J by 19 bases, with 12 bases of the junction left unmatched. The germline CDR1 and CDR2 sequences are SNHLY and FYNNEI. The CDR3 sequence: CASRTRDSAFHF. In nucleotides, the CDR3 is TGTGCCAGCAGGACCCGGGACAGTGCGTTTCACTTT.

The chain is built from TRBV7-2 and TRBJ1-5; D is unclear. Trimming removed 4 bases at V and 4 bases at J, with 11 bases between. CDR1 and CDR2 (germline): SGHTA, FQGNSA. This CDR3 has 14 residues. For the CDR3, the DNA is TGTGCCAGCAGCTCAGATGGAGGGAATCAGCCCCAGCATTTT. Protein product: CASSSDGGNQPQHF.

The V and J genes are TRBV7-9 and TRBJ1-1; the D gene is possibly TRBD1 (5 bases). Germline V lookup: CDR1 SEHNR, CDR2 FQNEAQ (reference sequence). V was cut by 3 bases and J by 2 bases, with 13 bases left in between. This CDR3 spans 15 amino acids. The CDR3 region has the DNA TGTGCCAGCAGCTTCGGGGGAGGAACTAACACTGAAGCTTTCTTT. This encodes CASSFGGGTNTEAFF. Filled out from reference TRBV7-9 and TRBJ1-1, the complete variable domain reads DTGVSQNPRHKITKRGQNVTFRCDPISEHNRLYWYRQTLGQGPEFLTYFQNEAQLEKSRLLSDRFSAERPKGSFSTLEIQRTEQGDSAMYLCASSFGGGTNTEAFFGQGTRLTVV.

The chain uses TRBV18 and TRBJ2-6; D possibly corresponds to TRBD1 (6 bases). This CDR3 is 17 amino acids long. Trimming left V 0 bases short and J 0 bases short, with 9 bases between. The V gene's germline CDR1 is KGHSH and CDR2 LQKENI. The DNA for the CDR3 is TGTGCCAGCTCACCACCGGACAGCCTCTCTGGGGCCAACGTCCTGACTTTC. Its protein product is CASSPPDSLSGANVLTF.

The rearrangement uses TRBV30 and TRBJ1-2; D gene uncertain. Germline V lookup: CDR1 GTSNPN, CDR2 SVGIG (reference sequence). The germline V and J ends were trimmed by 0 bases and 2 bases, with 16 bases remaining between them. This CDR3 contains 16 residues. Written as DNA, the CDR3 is TGTGCCTGGAGTGTACTCCCCGGGGTGGGGAACTATGGCTACACCTTC. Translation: CAWSVLPGVGNYGYTF.

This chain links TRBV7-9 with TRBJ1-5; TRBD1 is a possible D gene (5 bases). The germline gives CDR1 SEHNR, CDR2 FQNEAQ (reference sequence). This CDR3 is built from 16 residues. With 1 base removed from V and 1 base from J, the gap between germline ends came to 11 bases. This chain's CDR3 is CASSLEFGQSNQPQHF. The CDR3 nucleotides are TGTGCCAGCAGCTTAGAGTTCGGACAAAGCAATCAGCCCCAGCATTTT.

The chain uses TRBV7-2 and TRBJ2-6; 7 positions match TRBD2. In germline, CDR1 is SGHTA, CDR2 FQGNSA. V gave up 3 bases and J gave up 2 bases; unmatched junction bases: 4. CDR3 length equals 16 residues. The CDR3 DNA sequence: TGTGCCAGCAGCTTCGGGGGGAGTACTGGGGCCAACGTCCTGACTTTC. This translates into CASSFGGSTGANVLTF.

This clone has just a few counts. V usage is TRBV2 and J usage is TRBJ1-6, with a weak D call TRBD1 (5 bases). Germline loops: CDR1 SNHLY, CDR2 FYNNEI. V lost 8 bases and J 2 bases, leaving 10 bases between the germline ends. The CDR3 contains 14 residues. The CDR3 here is CASFRDPYNSPLHF. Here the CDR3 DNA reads TGTGCCAGCTTCAGGGATCCCTATAATTCACCCCTCCACTTT.

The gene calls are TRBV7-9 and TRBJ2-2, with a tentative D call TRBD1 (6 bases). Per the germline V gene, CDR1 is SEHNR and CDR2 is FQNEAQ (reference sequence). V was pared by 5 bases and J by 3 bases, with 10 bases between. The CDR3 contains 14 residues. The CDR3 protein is CASSQDSYTGELFF. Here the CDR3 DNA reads TGTGCCAGCAGCCAGGACAGCTACACCGGGGAGCTGTTTTTT.

CDR3 region: CASSTGIDTQYF. The CDR3 nucleotides are TGTGCCAGCAGTACAGGGATAGATACGCAGTATTTT. V and J are TRBV6-6 and TRBJ2-3, with D perhaps matching TRBD1 (6 bases). Per the germline V gene, CDR1 is MNHNY and CDR2 is SVGAGI (reference sequence). With 5 bases removed from V and 5 bases from J, the gap between germline ends came to 8 bases. The CDR3 sequence is 12 residues long.

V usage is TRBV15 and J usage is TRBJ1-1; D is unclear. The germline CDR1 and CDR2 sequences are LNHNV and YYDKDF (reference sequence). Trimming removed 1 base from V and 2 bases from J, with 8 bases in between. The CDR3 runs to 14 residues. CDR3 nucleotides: TGTGCCACCAGCAGAGCGGGGAGTAACACTGAAGCTTTCTTT. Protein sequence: CATSRAGSNTEAFF.

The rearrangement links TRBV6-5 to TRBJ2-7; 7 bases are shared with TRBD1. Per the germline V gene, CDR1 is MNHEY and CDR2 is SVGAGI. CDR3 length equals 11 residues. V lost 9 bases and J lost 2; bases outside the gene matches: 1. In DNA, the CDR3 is TGTGCCAGAGGACAGGCCTACGAGCAGTACTTC. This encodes CARGQAYEQYF.

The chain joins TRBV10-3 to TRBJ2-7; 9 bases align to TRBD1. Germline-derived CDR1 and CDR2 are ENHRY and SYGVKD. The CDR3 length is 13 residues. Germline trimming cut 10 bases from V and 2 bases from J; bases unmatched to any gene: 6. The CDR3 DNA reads TGTGCCAACCAACAGGGGGCAGCCTACGAGCAGTACTTC. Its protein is CANQQGAAYEQYF.

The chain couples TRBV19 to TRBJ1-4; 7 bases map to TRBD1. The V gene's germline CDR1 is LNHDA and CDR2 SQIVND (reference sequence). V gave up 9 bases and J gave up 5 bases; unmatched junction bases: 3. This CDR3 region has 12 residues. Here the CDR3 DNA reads TGTGCCAGAACGACAGGGAATGAAAAACTGTTTTTT. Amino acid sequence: CARTTGNEKLFF.

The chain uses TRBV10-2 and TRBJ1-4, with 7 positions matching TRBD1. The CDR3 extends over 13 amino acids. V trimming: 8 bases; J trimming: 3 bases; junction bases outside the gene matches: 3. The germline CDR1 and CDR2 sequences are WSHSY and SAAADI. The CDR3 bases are TGCGCCAGCGGGGACAGTCCTAATGAAAAACTGTTTTTT. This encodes CASGDSPNEKLFF.

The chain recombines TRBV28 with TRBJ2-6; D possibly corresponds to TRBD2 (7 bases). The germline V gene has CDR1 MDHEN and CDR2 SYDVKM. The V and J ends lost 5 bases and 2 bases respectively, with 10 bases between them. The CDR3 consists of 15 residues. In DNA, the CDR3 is TGTGCCAGCAGTCCCGGGGGGCCTGGGGCCAACGTCCTGACTTTC. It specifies CASSPGGPGANVLTF. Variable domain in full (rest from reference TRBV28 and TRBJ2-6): DVKVTQSSRYLVKRTGEKVFLECVQDMDHENMFWYRQDPGLGLRLIYFSYDVKMKEKGDIPEGYSVSREKKERFSLILESASTNQTSMYLCASSPGGPGANVLTFGAGSRLTVL.

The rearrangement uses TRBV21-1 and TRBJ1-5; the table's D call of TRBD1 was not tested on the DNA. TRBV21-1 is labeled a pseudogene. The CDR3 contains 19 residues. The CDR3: CASSARDRGVTYSNQPQHF. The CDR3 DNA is TGTGCCAGCAGCGCTCGGGACAGGGGCGTGACCTATAGCAATCAGCCCCAGCATTTT.

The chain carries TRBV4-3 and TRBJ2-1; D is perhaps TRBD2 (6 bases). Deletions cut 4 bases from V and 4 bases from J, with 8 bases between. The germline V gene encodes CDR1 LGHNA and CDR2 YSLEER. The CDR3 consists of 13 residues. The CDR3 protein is CASSLGLYNEQFF. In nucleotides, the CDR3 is TGCGCCAGCAGCCTGGGACTTTACAATGAGCAGTTCTTC.

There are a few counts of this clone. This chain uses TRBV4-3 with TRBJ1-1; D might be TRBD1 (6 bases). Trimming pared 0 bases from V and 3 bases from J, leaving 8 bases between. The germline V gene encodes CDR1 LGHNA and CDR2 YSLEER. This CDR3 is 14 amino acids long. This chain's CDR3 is CASSQDQGYTEAFF. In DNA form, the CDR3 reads TGCGCCAGCAGCCAAGATCAGGGGTACACTGAAGCTTTCTTT.

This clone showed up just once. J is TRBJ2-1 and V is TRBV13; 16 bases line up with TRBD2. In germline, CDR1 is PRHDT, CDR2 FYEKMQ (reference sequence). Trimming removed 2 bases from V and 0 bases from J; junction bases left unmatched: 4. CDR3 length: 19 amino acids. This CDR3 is CASSLSGLAGGSSYNEQFF. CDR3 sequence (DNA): TGTGCCAGCAGCTTATCGGGACTAGCGGGGGGGAGCTCCTACAATGAGCAGTTCTTC.

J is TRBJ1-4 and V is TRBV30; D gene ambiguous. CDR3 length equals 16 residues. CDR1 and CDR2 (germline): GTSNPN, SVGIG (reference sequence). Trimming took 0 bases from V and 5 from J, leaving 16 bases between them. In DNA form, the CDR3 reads TGTGCCTGGAGTGTATCTTTCGGGGTAGTAAATGAAAAACTGTTTTTT. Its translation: CAWSVSFGVVNEKLFF.

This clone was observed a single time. The chain's CDR3 is CASVGRNNEKLFF. The DNA of the CDR3 is TGTGCCAGCGTGGGCAGGAATAATGAAAAACTGTTTTTT. The rearrangement links TRBV28 to TRBJ1-4; D is uncertain. V was pared by 8 bases and J by 4 bases, with 11 bases between. There are 13 residues in the CDR3. Germline V gene data show CDR1 as MDHEN and CDR2 as SYDVKM.

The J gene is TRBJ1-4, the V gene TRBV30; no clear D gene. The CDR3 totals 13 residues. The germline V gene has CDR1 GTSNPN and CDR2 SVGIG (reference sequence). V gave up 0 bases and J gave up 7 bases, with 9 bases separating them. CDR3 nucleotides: TGTGCCTGGAGTGTGCTAGGAGGTGAAAAACTGTTTTTT. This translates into CAWSVLGGEKLFF. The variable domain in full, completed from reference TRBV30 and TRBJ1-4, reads SQTIHQWPATLVQPVGSPLSLECTVEGTSNPNLYWYRQAAGRGLQLLFYSVGIGQISSEVPQNLSASRPQDRQFILSSKKLLLSDSGFYLCAWSVLGGEKLFFGSGTQLSVL.

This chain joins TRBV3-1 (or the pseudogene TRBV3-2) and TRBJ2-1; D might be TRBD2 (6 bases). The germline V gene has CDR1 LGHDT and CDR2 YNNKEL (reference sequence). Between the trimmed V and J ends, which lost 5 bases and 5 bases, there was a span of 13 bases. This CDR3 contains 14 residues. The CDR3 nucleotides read TGTGCCAGCAGCTCGTTCGGGGAGGACAATGAGCAGTTCTTC. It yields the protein CASSSFGEDNEQFF.

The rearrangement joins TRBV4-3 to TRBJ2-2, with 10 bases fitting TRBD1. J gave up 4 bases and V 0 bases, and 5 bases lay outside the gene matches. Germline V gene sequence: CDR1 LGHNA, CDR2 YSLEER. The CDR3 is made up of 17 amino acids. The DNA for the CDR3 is TGCGCCAGCAGCCAAGATCGGGGACAGGGGACCACCGGGGAGCTGTTTTTT. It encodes CASSQDRGQGTTGELFF.

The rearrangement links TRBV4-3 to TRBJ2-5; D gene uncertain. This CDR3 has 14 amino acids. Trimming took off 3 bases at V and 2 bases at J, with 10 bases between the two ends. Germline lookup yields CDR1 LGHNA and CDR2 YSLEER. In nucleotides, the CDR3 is TGCGCCAGCAGCCAGAGCGCCTCACAAGAGACCCAGTACTTC. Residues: CASSQSASQETQYF.

For the CDR3, the DNA is TGCGCCAGCAGTGCGACGGGGAGGGGTGAAAAACTGTTTTTT. Its translation is CASSATGRGEKLFF. This sequence joins TRBV5-1 and TRBJ1-4; a weak D match, TRBD1 (5 bases). The V end was cut by 5 bases, the J end by 7 bases, with 15 bases between. Germline V gene data show CDR1 as SGHRS and CDR2 as YFSETQ. The CDR3 is made up of 14 amino acids.

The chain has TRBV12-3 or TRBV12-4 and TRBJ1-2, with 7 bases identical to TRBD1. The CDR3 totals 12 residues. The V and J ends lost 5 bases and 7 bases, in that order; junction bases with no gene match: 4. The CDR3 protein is CASSPGGSGYTF. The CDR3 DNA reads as TGTGCCAGCAGTCCAGGGGGAAGTGGCTACACCTTC.

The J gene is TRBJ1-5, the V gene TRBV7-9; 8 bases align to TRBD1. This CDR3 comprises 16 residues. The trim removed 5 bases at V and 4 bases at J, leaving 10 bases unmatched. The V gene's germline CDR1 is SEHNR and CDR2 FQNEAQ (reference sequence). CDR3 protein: CASSEQGGGLNQPQHF. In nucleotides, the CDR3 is TGTGCCAGCAGCGAACAGGGGGGTGGGCTAAATCAGCCCCAGCATTTT.

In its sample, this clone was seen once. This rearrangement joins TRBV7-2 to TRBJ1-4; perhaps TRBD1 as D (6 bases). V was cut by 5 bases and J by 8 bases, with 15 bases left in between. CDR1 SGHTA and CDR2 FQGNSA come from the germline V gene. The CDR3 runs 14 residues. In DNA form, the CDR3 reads TGTGCCAGCAGCCAGAGACAGGTCGGCGAAAAACTGTTTTTT. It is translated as CASSQRQVGEKLFF.

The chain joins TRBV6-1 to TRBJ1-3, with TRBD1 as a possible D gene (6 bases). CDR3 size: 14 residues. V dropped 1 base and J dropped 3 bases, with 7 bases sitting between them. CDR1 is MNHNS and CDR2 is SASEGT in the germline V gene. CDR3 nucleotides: TGTGCCAGCAGTGAAGGGACAGATGGAAACACCATATATTTT. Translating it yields CASSEGTDGNTIYF.